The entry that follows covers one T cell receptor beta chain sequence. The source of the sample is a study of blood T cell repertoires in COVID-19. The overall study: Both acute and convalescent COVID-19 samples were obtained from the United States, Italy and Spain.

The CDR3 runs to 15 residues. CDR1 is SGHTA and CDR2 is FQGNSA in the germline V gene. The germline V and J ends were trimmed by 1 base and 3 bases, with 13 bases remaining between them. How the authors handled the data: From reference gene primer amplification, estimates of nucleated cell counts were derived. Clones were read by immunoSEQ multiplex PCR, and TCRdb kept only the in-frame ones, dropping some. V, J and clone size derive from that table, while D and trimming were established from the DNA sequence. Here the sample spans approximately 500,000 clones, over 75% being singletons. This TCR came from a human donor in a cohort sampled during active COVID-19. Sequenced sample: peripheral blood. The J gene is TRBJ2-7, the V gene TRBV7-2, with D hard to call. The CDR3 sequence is CASSLDTSTYYEQYF. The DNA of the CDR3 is TGTGCCAGCAGCTTAGATACCTCCACCTACTACGAGCAGTACTTC.